This T cell receptor (beta chain) was found in a study of blood T cell repertoires in COVID-19. The overall study: The United States, Italy and Spain supplied acute and convalescent COVID-19 samples.

The germline CDR1 and CDR2 sequences are SGHTA and FQGTGA. This CDR3 has 12 amino acids. Trimming stripped 5 bases from V and 9 bases from J, with 8 bases between. TCRdb's copy holds only in-frame clones and misses some; the assay was immunoSEQ multiplex PCR. This sample yields around 180,000 clones, of which about 81% are seen a single time; 12% belongs to the top ten. Enrollment of patients from Seattle took place during active infection, with longitudinal follow-up. The chain uses TRBV7-3 and TRBJ1-6, with no clear D. The receptor was isolated from a woman older than 75 with COVID-19, enrolled during active disease. The sample comprised peripheral blood. Written as DNA, the CDR3 is TGTGCCAGCAGCGAGGGAGGTTCACCCCTCCACTTT. It specifies CASSEGGSPLHF.